This is a list of T cell receptor beta chains from one sample in a study of radiation and T cells in renal cell carcinoma. TCRdb keeps only in-frame clones here, not all; method: immunoSEQ multiplex PCR. The table has about 150,000 clones, about nine tenths seen once. The material was blood, obtained from a patient whose treatment included radiotherapy and nephrectomy. Every receptor here comes from a woman aged 50 to 60 with renal cell carcinoma. Each CDR3 is given with its conserved first and last residue.

len	v_gene	CDR3aa
13	TRBV6-4	CARSGRDTDTQYF
15	TRBV5-5	CASRFTGETGQPQHF
14	TRBV30	CAWRLTVNTGELFF
16	TRBV7-8	CASSLWGAGRKETQYF
14	TRBV7-2	CASSLTVSSYEQYF
15	TRBV2	CASSGNGASGNTIYF
15	TRBV7-2	CASSSQAITNEKLFF
12	TRBV14	CASSVLGRPLHF
18	TRBV14	CASSQGYRTGPVRYEQFF
15	TRBV6-1	CASSVPGEFSETQYF
18	TRBV11-2	CASSPKRGSGAYNSPLHF
16	TRBV19	CASSPYMGSSTDTQYF
16	TRBV6-5	CASSYSVGRTNEKLFF
15	TRBV13	CASSLGVRGFNEQFF
15	TRBV18	CASSPGTGGNYGYTF
11	TRBV19	CASGGADTQYF
18	TRBV7-9	CASSLASSGGTYTGELFF
14	TRBV18	CASSLNRGDTEAFF
16	TRBV5-4	CASSQTSGGLLETQYF
15	TRBV6-6	CASSYWDRGQTEAFF
15	TRBV19	CASNGSGRYNSPLHF
13	TRBV19	CASALPTNEKLFF
17	TRBV19	CASSTRGGLAGGNEQFF
15	TRBV10-1	CASSDRLSSTDTQYF
13	TRBV9	CASSVLGDTEAFF
13	TRBV19	CASSSRDSYEQYF
14	TRBV29-1	CSVEEGFYYNEQFF
12	TRBV9	CASSGDNAEAFF
14	TRBV6-1	CASSEAPPRAEQYF